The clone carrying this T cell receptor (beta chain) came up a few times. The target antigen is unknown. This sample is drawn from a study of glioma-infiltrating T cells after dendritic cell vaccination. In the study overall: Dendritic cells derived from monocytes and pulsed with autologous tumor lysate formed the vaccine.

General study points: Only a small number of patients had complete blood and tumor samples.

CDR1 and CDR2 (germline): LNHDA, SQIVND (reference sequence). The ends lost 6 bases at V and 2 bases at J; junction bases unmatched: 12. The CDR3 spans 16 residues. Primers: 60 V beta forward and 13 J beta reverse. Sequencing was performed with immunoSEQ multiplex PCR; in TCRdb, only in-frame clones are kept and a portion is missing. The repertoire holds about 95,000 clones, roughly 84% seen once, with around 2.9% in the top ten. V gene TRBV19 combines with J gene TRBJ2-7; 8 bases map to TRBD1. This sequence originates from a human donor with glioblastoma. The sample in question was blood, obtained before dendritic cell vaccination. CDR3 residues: CASSDRPGTGTYEQYF. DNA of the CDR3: TGTGCCAGTAGCGACCGCCCCGGGACAGGTACCTACGAGCAGTACTTC.